This T cell receptor (beta chain) was documented in a study of pediatric ulcerative colitis. Study-level results: Ulcerative colitis patients shared more blood-rectal clones than controls.

This clone occurred once. Its antigen is still unknown. Per germline, CDR1 MDHEN and CDR2 SYDVKM. The V end lost 10 bases, the J end lost 5 bases, and 15 bases lay between the germline ends. The CDR3 spans 12 residues. The assay was immunoSEQ multiplex PCR, and TCRdb's table has in-frame clones only and misses some. The sample has tens of thousands of clones, 65% to 80% seen once; the top ten hold 8.6%. During colonoscopy, one to two rectal pinch biopsies were collected. Sequencing was performed on gut tissue. This TCR came from a boy between 10 and 17 years old with severe ulcerative colitis. The rearrangement joins TRBV28 to TRBJ2-7; D possibly corresponds to TRBD1 (5 bases). The CDR3 nucleotides are TGTGCCACCAGGGCGTCTATTAACGAGCAGTACTTC. Amino acid sequence: CATRASINEQYF.